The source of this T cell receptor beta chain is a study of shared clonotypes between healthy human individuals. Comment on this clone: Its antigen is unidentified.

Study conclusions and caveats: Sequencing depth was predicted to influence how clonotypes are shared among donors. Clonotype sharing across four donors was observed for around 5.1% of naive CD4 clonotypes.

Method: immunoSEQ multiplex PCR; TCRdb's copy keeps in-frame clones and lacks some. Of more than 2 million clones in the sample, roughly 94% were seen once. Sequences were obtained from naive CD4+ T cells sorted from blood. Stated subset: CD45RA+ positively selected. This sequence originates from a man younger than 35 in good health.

The CDR3 DNA reads as TGTGCCAGTACCGAGAGAGGGTCGAATAATTCACCCCTCCACTTT. This codes for CASTERGSNNSPLHF. The rearrangement links TRBV19 to TRBJ1-6; D is unclear. The germline V gene encodes CDR1 LNHDA and CDR2 SQIVND (reference sequence). The V gene lost 7 bases and the J gene lost 5 bases, with 15 bases spanning the gap. This CDR3 has 15 residues.